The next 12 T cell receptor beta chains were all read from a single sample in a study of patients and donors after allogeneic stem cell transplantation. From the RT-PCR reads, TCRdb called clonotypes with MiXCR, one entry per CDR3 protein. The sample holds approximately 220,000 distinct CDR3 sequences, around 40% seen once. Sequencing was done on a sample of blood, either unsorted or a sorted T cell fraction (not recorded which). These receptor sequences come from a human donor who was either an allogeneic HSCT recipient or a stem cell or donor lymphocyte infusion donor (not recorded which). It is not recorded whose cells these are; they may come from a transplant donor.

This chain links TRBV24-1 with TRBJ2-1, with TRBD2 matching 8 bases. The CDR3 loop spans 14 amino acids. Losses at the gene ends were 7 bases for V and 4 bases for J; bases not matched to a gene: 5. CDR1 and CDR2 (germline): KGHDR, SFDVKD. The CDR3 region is CATSRTSSYNEQFF. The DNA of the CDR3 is TGTGCCACCAGCAGGACTAGCTCATACAATGAGCAGTTCTTC.

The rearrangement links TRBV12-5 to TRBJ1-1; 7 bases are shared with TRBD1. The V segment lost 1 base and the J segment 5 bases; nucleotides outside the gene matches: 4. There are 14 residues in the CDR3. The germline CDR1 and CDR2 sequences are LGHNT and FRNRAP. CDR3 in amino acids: CASGLDRGYTEAFF. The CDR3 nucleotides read TGTGCTAGTGGTTTGGACAGGGGTTATACTGAAGCTTTCTTT.

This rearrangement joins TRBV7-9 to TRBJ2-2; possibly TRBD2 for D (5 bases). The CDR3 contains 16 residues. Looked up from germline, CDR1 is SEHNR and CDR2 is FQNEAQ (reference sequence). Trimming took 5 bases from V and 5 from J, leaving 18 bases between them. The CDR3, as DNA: TGTGCCAGCAGCCCCAGAGTCCTAGCCAGGACCGGGGAGCTGTTTTTT. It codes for CASSPRVLARTGELFF.

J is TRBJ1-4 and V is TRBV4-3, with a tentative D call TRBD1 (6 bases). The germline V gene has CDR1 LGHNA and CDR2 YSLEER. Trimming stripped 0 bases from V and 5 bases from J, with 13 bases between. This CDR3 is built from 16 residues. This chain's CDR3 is CASSQDHTGRNEKLFF. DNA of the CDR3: TGCGCCAGCAGCCAAGATCATACAGGGAGGAATGAAAAACTGTTTTTT.

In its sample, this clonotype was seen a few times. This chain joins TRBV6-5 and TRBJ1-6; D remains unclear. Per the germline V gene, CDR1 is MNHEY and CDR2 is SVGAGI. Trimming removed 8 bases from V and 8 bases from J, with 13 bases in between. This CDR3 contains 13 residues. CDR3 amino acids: CASRRAVDSPLHF. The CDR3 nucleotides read TGTGCCAGCCGCCGAGCGGTGGATTCACCCCTCCACTTT.

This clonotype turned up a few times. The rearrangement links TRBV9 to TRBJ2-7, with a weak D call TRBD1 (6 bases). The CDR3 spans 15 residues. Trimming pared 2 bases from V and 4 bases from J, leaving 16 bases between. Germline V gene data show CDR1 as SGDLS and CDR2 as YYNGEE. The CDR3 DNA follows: TGTGCCAGCAGCGTCGGACAGCCATCGATATACGAGCAGTACTTC. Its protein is CASSVGQPSIYEQYF.

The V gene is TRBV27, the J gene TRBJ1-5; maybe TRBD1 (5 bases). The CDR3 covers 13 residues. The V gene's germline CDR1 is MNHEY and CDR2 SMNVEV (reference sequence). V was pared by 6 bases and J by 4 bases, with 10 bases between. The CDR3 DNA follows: TGTGCCAGCAGGCCAGGGTCTAATCAGCCCCAGCATTTT. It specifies CASRPGSNQPQHF.

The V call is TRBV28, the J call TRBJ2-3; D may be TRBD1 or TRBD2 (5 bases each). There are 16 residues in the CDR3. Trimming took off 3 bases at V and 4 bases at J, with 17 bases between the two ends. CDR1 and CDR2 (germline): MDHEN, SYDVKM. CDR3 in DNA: TGTGCCAGCAGTTTCCTGCCAGGGAGAGGGGCAGATACGCAGTATTTT. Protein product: CASSFLPGRGADTQYF.

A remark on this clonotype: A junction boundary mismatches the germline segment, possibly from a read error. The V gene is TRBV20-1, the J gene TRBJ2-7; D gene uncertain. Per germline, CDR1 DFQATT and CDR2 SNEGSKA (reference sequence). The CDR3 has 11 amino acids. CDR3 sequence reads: CSARVSPLLSF. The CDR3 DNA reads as TGCAGTGCTAGAGTCAGTCCGTTGCTAAGTTTT.

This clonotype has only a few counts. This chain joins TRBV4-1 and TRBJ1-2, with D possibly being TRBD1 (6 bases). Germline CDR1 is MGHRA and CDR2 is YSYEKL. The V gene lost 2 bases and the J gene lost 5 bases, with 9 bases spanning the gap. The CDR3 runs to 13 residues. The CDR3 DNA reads TGCGCCAGCAGCCAATCGGACAGTTATGGCTACACCTTC. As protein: CASSQSDSYGYTF.

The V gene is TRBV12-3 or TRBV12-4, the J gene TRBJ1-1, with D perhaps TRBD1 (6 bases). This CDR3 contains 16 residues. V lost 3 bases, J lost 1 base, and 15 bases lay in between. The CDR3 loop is CASSLGLGQTNTEAFF. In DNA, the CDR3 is TGTGCCAGCAGTTTGGGCCTTGGACAGACGAACACTGAAGCTTTCTTT.

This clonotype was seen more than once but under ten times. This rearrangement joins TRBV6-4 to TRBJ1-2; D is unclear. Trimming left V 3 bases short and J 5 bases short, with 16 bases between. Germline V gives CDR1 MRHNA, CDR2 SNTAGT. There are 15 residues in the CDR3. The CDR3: CASSESHGNPYGYTF. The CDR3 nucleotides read TGTGCCAGCAGTGAATCTCATGGGAACCCTTATGGCTACACCTTC.